This T cell receptor beta chain was identified in a study of response to subunit inactivated influenza vaccine listed by TCRdb under 2018. For context, the study as a whole: To follow how T cells responded to a trivalent subunit inactivated influenza vaccine, the researchers relied on deep quantitative profiling of the T cell receptor repertoire.

Paper-wide results and their limitations: It was suggested by the authors that each seasonal influenza vaccination may recruit only a limited number of new T cells.

This clonotype was counted a few times. Its antigen is currently not known. No base qualities exist here, and no much larger clone lies one base off it. Library generation was performed with RT-PCR. Data came from an Illumina HiSeq 2500. TCRdb reanalyzed the raw reads on its own, using fastp at Q25 for trimming and MiXCR for clone calling, and kept in-frame beta chains. For every CDR3 protein sequence, its rows merge into one entry that carries the most common genes and DNA. For this sample there are 500,000 to 650,000 distinct CDR3 sequences; 7.6% appear just once. The top ten clonotypes cover 13% of the sample. The germline V gene sets CDR1 to SGHRS and CDR2 to YFSETQ. Trimming takes 4 bases off V and 5 bases off J; junction bases not matched to a gene: 3. The CDR3 goes from the cysteine to the phenylalanine over 15 residues. Solely the CDR3 DNA is kept, with 45 bases framed from the first base.

The sequencing here drew on PBMCs from blood, taken less than 30 months after vaccination. Recombination connected TRBV5-1 to TRBJ2-1, with 13 bases in between that match TRBD2. The TCR was taken from a man aged 45 to 75 who received an inactivated influenza vaccine. Donor details come from another sample of the same person, matched by shared clones. CDR3 reads: CASSLTSGRDNEQFF. DNA sequence: TGCGCCAGCAGCCTTACTAGCGGGAGGGACAATGAGCAGTTCTTC.